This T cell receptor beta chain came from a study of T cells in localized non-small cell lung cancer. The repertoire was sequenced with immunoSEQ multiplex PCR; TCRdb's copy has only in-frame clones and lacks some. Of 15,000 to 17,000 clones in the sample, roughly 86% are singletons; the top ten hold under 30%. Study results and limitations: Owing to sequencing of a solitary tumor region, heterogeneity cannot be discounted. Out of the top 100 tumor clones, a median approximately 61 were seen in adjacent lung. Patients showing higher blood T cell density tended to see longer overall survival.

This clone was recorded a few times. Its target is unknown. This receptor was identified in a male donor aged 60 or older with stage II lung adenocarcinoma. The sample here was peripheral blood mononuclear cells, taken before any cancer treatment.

The DNA for the CDR3 is TGTGCCATCAGTGCGGGGACAGGGGTCTACGAGCAGTACTTC. Translation: CAISAGTGVYEQYF. J is TRBJ2-7 and V is TRBV10-3; the match to TRBD1 covers 10 bases. Per the germline V gene, CDR1 is ENHRY and CDR2 is SYGVKD. With 4 bases clipped from V and 3 bases from J, the junction kept 3 bases outside the gene matches. The CDR3 contains 14 residues.